This T cell receptor (beta chain) was retrieved from a study of shared clonotypes between healthy human individuals. The CDR3 consists of 16 residues. Nashville, Tennessee was home to all donors, each a Caucasian adult. Repertoires were generated with immunoSEQ multiplex PCR, while TCRdb's copy carries only in-frame clones and drops some. In the table there are about 490,000 clones, 75% to 85% of which are singletons. Concerning this clone itself: Its antigen is not identified.

Overall study findings and caveats: The sole specimen, blood, was sampled, and tissue repertoires likely differ.

Sequenced sample: PBMCs. V and J are TRBV21-1 and TRBJ2-1; TRBD1 is the table's D call, not checked against the DNA. TRBV21-1 is a recognized pseudogene. This clonotype was obtained from a woman aged 40 to 50 in good health. Some clones in this sample may be carry-over from other donors' samples. CDR3 bases: TGTGCCAGCAGCAAAGTCGGGGACAGGGTATACAATGAGCAGTTCTTC. Translated, it gives CASSKVGDRVYNEQFF.